These 32 T cell receptor beta chains were sequenced from one sample in a study of cytomegalovirus exposure and HLA in healthy donors. The primer mix had 60 Vbeta and 13 Jbeta primers. TCRdb keeps only in-frame clones here, not all; method: immunoSEQ multiplex PCR. The sample records about 170,000 clones, 80% being singletons. Sequenced: PBMCs. These receptors originate from a male donor in good health and CMV-seronegative.

This clone came up a few times. The chain uses TRBV10-3 and TRBJ2-1, with TRBD2 identical over 7 bases. The CDR3 runs to 12 residues. After removal of 8 bases from V and 8 bases from J, the junction contained 6 bases not matched to a gene. Germline V gene data show CDR1 as ENHRY and CDR2 as SYGVKD. CDR3 nucleotide sequence: TGTGCCATCCGAGGGGAGGGCGATGAGCAGTTCTTC. Its protein is CAIRGEGDEQFF.

The gene calls are TRBV13 and TRBJ2-7; the match to TRBD1 covers 7 bases. Germline V gene lookup returns CDR1 PRHDT and CDR2 FYEKMQ (reference sequence). Losses at the gene ends were 5 bases for V and 4 bases for J; bases not matched to a gene: 5. The CDR3 runs 13 residues. CDR3 loop: CASSTARGYEQYF. Written as DNA, the CDR3 is TGTGCCAGCAGCACAGCCAGGGGGTACGAGCAGTACTTC.

CDR3 loop: CASSDAGTPNQPQHF. CDR3 DNA sequence: TGTGCCAGCAGTGATGCCGGGACACCTAATCAGCCCCAGCATTTT. The V gene is TRBV25-1, the J gene TRBJ1-5; tentative D call: TRBD1 (6 bases). The V end was cut by 3 bases, the J end by 4 bases, with 13 bases between. This CDR3 has 15 residues. Looked up from germline, CDR1 is MGHDK and CDR2 is SYGVNS.

This rearrangement joins TRBV5-1 to TRBJ2-6; D possibly corresponds to TRBD1 (6 bases). With 4 bases removed from V and 4 bases from J, the gap between germline ends came to 12 bases. The germline V gene has CDR1 SGHRS and CDR2 YFSETQ. This CDR3 has 15 residues. The CDR3 sequence: CASSPRGTGANVLTF. For the CDR3, the DNA is TGCGCCAGCAGCCCGAGGGGGACCGGGGCCAACGTCCTGACTTTC.

The CDR3 sequence: CASKPTGGWIEQYF. The CDR3 nucleotides read TGTGCCAGCAAACCGACAGGGGGCTGGATCGAGCAGTACTTC. V gene TRBV6-5 combines with J gene TRBJ2-7; 10 nucleotides agree with TRBD1. V trimming: 7 bases; J trimming: 6 bases; junction bases outside the gene matches: 9. The CDR3 covers 14 residues. From germline, CDR1 is MNHEY and CDR2 SVGAGI.

Details on this clone: The sample carries other DNA sequences with the same CDR3. This sequence joins TRBV28 and TRBJ2-7; perhaps TRBD1 as D (5 bases). The V gene lost 2 bases and the J gene lost 6 bases, with 11 bases spanning the gap. Germline V gene lookup returns CDR1 MDHEN and CDR2 SYDVKM. The CDR3 consists of 13 residues. CDR3 in DNA: TGTGCCAGCAGTTTAGGCAGGGCGTCCGAGCAGTACTTC. Translated, it gives CASSLGRASEQYF. The full variable domain, rest sourced from reference TRBV28 and TRBJ2-7, is DVKVTQSSRYLVKRTGEKVFLECVQDMDHENMFWYRQDPGLGLRLIYFSYDVKMKEKGDIPEGYSVSREKKERFSLILESASTNQTSMYLCASSLGRASEQYFGPGTRLTVT.

The V gene is TRBV5-6, the J gene TRBJ1-6; D is unclear. The length of the CDR3 is 15 residues. The V end lost 2 bases, the J end lost 0 bases, and 6 bases lay between the germline ends. Germline CDR1 and CDR2: SGHDT and YYEEEE. CDR3 sequence (DNA): TGTGCCAGCAGCTTCGGGAGCTCCTATAATTCACCCCTCCACTTT. Encoded protein: CASSFGSSYNSPLHF.

The chain has TRBV5-1 and TRBJ1-6; TRBD1 is a possible D gene (6 bases). Trimming removed 0 bases at V and 4 bases at J, with 11 bases between. The CDR3 totals 16 residues. Looked up from germline, CDR1 is SGHRS and CDR2 is YFSETQ. The chain's CDR3 is CASSLAGTHYNSPLHF. For the CDR3, the DNA is TGCGCCAGCAGCTTGGCCGGGACACATTATAATTCACCCCTCCACTTT.

This chain links TRBV9 with TRBJ1-6; D perhaps matches TRBD1 (6 bases). CDR3 length: 15 residues. Trimming cost V 0 bases and J 6 bases, with 10 bases left between them. CDR1 is SGDLS, CDR2 YYNGEE, per germline. In DNA form, the CDR3 reads TGTGCCAGCAGCGTAGATGGGGGCCTTAATTCACCCCTCCACTTT. This gives the protein CASSVDGGLNSPLHF. The full variable domain, completed using reference TRBV9 and TRBJ1-6, is DSGVTQTPKHLITATGQRVTLRCSPRSGDLSVYWYQQSLDQGLQFLIQYYNGEERAKGNILERFSAQQFPDLHSELNLSSLELGDSALYFCASSVDGGLNSPLHFGNGTRLTVT.

This rearrangement joins TRBV10-3 to TRBJ2-1; 10 nucleotides agree with TRBD2. This CDR3 has 18 residues. In germline, CDR1 is ENHRY, CDR2 SYGVKD. Losses at the gene ends were 4 bases for V and 0 bases for J; bases not matched to a gene: 9. The CDR3 DNA reads as TGTGCCATCAGTGGCGGGCTAGCGGGGGTTAGCTCCTACAATGAGCAGTTCTTC. Its protein product is CAISGGLAGVSSYNEQFF.

The V gene is TRBV30, the J gene TRBJ2-7; D unclear. The V gene's germline CDR1 is GTSNPN and CDR2 SVGIG (reference sequence). CDR3 length equals 11 residues. V was pared by 1 base and J by 3 bases, with 4 bases between. The CDR3 region has the DNA TGTGCCTGGAGTGGAGGCTACGAGCAGTACTTC. Amino acids: CAWSGGYEQYF.

The V and J genes are TRBV12-5 and TRBJ2-3; 8 nucleotides agree with TRBD1. The CDR3 contains 14 residues. V lost 7 bases and J lost 3; bases outside the gene matches: 6. Germline CDR1 and CDR2: LGHNT and FRNRAP. CDR3 nucleotide sequence: TGTGCTAGTGATGACAGGGGAGTTACAGATACGCAGTATTTT. Residues: CASDDRGVTDTQYF.

In its sample, this clone was seen a few times. The V gene is TRBV7-9, the J gene TRBJ1-5, with 8 nucleotides matching TRBD1. J was trimmed by 4 bases and V by 5 bases; bases with no gene match: 7. In germline, CDR1 is SEHNR, CDR2 FQNEAQ (reference sequence). The length of the CDR3 is 15 residues. This chain's CDR3 is CASSGTGGLNQPQHF. CDR3 DNA: TGTGCCAGCAGCGGAACAGGGGGACTTAATCAGCCCCAGCATTTT.

This sequence joins TRBV5-1 and TRBJ2-2; TRBD1 is a possible D gene (6 bases). V was pared by 0 bases and J by 6 bases, with 9 bases between. Per germline, CDR1 SGHRS and CDR2 YFSETQ. The CDR3 is made up of 14 amino acids. The CDR3 DNA reads TGCGCCAGCAGCTTGGAAGGGACATCCGGGGAGCTGTTTTTT. Translated, it gives CASSLEGTSGELFF.

The V and J genes are TRBV7-9 and TRBJ2-3, with 7 bases aligning to TRBD1. This CDR3 is built from 14 residues. The J segment lost 9 bases and the V segment lost 5 bases, leaving 11 bases of the junction unmatched. In germline, CDR1 is SEHNR, CDR2 FQNEAQ (reference sequence). CDR3 region: CASSPGTVLATQYF. DNA of the CDR3: TGTGCCAGCAGCCCTGGGACAGTTCTAGCCACGCAGTATTTT.

The gene calls are TRBV11-2 and TRBJ2-1; 8 bases are a match to TRBD2. The CDR3 runs 15 residues. CDR1 SGHAT and CDR2 FQNNGV come from the germline V gene. The V and J ends lost 0 bases and 8 bases, in that order; junction bases with no gene match: 6. CDR3 sequence: CASSLEPSGRYEQFF. The CDR3 DNA is TGTGCCAGCAGCTTAGAGCCTAGCGGGCGTTATGAGCAGTTCTTC.

V is TRBV9 and J is TRBJ1-1; maybe TRBD1 (5 bases). Looked up from germline, CDR1 is SGDLS and CDR2 is YYNGEE. V lost 6 bases, J lost 4 bases, and 13 bases lay in between. This CDR3 is 13 amino acids long. In DNA, the CDR3 is TGTGCCAGCACAGCTCAGGGTCGCACTGAAGCTTTCTTT. It encodes CASTAQGRTEAFF.

V and J are TRBV30 and TRBJ1-5; D perhaps matches TRBD1 (5 bases). This CDR3 is built from 15 residues. Germline loops: CDR1 GTSNPN, CDR2 SVGIG (reference sequence). Trimming left V 1 base short and J 6 bases short, with 16 bases between. Here the CDR3 reads CAWSARGGLGQPQHF. Here the CDR3 DNA reads TGTGCCTGGAGTGCGCGGGGGGGACTCGGTCAGCCCCAGCATTTT. The variable domain in full, completed from reference TRBV30 and TRBJ1-5, reads SQTIHQWPATLVQPVGSPLSLECTVEGTSNPNLYWYRQAAGRGLQLLFYSVGIGQISSEVPQNLSASRPQDRQFILSSKKLLLSDSGFYLCAWSARGGLGQPQHFGDGTRLSIL.

This clone showed up just a few times. The V call is TRBV7-2, the J call TRBJ2-7; 7 bases align to TRBD2. Germline loops: CDR1 SGHTA, CDR2 FQGNSA. The V gene end was trimmed by 1 base and the J gene end by 3 bases; junction bases not matched to a gene: 3. The CDR3 contains 14 residues. The CDR3 sequence: CASSLVPSGYEQYF. In DNA form, the CDR3 reads TGTGCCAGCAGCTTAGTCCCTAGCGGCTACGAGCAGTACTTC.

The count of this clone is one. This chain links TRBV5-1 with TRBJ1-3; D gene unclear. Germline-derived CDR1 and CDR2 are SGHRS and YFSETQ. V was trimmed by 2 bases and J by 3 bases, leaving 15 bases between them. The CDR3 is 16 amino acids. The CDR3 nucleotides are TGCGCCAGCAGCTTAGACGGGGAAAGTAATGGAAACACCATATATTTT. Translation gives CASSLDGESNGNTIYF.

CDR3 bases: TGTGCCGCTCTCAGGGGGAACACCGGGGAGCTGTTTTTT. This translates into CAALRGNTGELFF. V usage is TRBV10-3 and J usage is TRBJ2-2; a possible D gene is TRBD1 (6 bases). The CDR3 loop spans 13 amino acids. Germline values: CDR1 ENHRY, CDR2 SYGVKD. V lost 11 bases to trimming and J lost 1 base, with 11 bases between them.

DNA for the CDR3: TGTGCCAGCAGCCGCGAAGGGGCAAAAGCTTTCTTT. Its protein product is CASSREGAKAFF. The chain recombines TRBV6-5 with TRBJ1-1, with D possibly matching TRBD1 (5 bases). Germline assignment: CDR1 MNHEY and CDR2 SVGAGI. This CDR3 region has 12 residues. V gave up 6 bases and J gave up 9 bases, with 14 bases separating them.

The J gene is TRBJ1-4, the V gene TRBV25-1, with no clear D. Germline values: CDR1 MGHDK, CDR2 SYGVNS. The CDR3 sequence is 15 residues long. Trimming left V 7 bases short and J 6 bases short, with 18 bases between. The CDR3 loop is CASTPSGSSDEKLFF. CDR3 DNA sequence: TGTGCCAGCACCCCCTCGGGGAGTTCGGATGAAAAACTGTTTTTT.

This rearrangement joins TRBV6-1 to TRBJ1-5, with D unresolved. V lost 2 bases to trimming and J lost 2 bases, with 16 bases between them. There are 17 residues in the CDR3. Germline-derived CDR1 and CDR2 are MNHNS and SASEGT. The CDR3 reads CASSERSRPGGNQPQHF. The CDR3 DNA sequence: TGTGCCAGCAGTGAACGGAGCCGCCCGGGAGGCAATCAGCCCCAGCATTTT.

The chain employs TRBV7-8 and TRBJ2-7, with a weak D call TRBD2 (7 bases). The V gene's germline CDR1 is SGHVS and CDR2 FQNEAQ. This CDR3 has 15 amino acids. Trimming shortened V by 6 bases and J by 4 bases, and 19 bases separated the two germline ends. In DNA, the CDR3 is TGTGCCAGCAGACCCGCGCTGGGGGGGCAGTACGAGCAGTACTTC. Protein product: CASRPALGGQYEQYF.

Worth noting for this clone: The junction and the germline gene differ at one end; a read error may be behind it. The V call is TRBV5-5, the J call TRBJ2-6, with D perhaps TRBD1 (5 bases). This CDR3 is built from 16 residues. Germline-derived CDR1 and CDR2 are SGHKS and YYEKEE (reference sequence). Written as DNA, the CDR3 is TGTGCCAGCAGCCTTTCTACAATCTCTGGGGCCAACGGCCTGACTTTC. Protein product: CASSLSTISGANGLTF.

This chain connects TRBV10-3 to TRBJ2-7, with 11 bases aligning to TRBD1. This CDR3 has 15 residues. V shed 6 bases, J shed 6 bases, and the junction held 10 bases outside the gene matches. Germline V gives CDR1 ENHRY, CDR2 SYGVKD. CDR3 residues: CAIRAPGQGVGEQYF. The CDR3 nucleotides read TGTGCCATCAGGGCCCCGGGACAGGGGGTTGGCGAGCAGTACTTC.

The CDR3 bases are TGTGCCAGCTCACCACGGGAGGGAGTTTATGGCGAGCAGTACTTC. It is translated as CASSPREGVYGEQYF. The chain has TRBV18 and TRBJ2-7, with 7 bases fitting TRBD2. This CDR3 contains 15 residues. CDR1 is KGHSH, CDR2 LQKENI, per germline. The trim removed 1 base at V and 6 bases at J, leaving 9 bases unmatched.

V gene TRBV6-1 combines with J gene TRBJ1-3; 10 bases align to TRBD1. The CDR3 contains 15 residues. Germline assignment: CDR1 MNHNS and CDR2 SASEGT. Trimming removed 6 bases from V and 2 bases from J; junction bases left unmatched: 4. Here the CDR3 reads CASRAGTGAGNTIYF. In DNA, the CDR3 is TGTGCCAGCAGGGCCGGGACAGGGGCTGGAAACACCATATATTTT.

V is TRBV7-8 and J is TRBJ1-5; D might be TRBD1 (5 bases). This CDR3 spans 15 amino acids. V was cut by 3 bases and J by 2 bases, with 11 bases left in between. CDR1 and CDR2 (germline): SGHVS, FQNEAQ. DNA of the CDR3: TGTGCCAGCAGCTTGGGGGAGGGCGGCAATCAGCCCCAGCATTTT. It codes for CASSLGEGGNQPQHF.

This clone was seen once. This chain uses TRBV5-1 with TRBJ1-4; D gene ambiguous. The CDR3 length is 14 residues. The germline V gene has CDR1 SGHRS and CDR2 YFSETQ. V was trimmed by 9 bases and J by 8 bases, leaving 20 bases between them. The CDR3 DNA sequence: TGCGCCAACTTGAGGGTCCCAATAGTCGAAAAACTGTTTTTT. The encoded protein is CANLRVPIVEKLFF.

The chain recombines TRBV4-2 with TRBJ1-6, with 9 bases identical to TRBD1. This CDR3 is 16 amino acids long. CDR1 is LGHNA and CDR2 is YNFKEQ in the germline V gene. V lost 1 base to trimming and J lost 5 bases; unmatched junction nucleotides: 3. In nucleotides, the CDR3 is TGTGCCAGCAGCCAAGCGGGGACAGGGAATAATTCACCCCTCCACTTT. Protein: CASSQAGTGNNSPLHF.